This entry lists 19 T cell receptor beta chains sequenced from one sample in a study of T cell responses to AZD1222 COVID-19 vaccine. The protocol was immunoSEQ multiplex PCR, while the TCRdb copy is restricted to in-frame clones and leaves out a portion. The data hold fewer than 200,000 clones, with roughly 91% observed a single time. The sample in question was peripheral blood, obtained 28 days after the second AZD1222 dose. All receptors derive from an adult who received the AZD1222 COVID-19 vaccine.

The CDR3 DNA follows: TGTGCCAGCAGCGACGGGCCCCGGGAGACCCAGTACTTC. Amino acid sequence: CASSDGPRETQYF. This chain uses TRBV7-8 with TRBJ2-5; D gene unclear. The germline gives CDR1 SGHVS, CDR2 FQNEAQ. This CDR3 is built from 13 residues. V was cut by 5 bases and J by 5 bases, with 12 bases left in between. Complete variable domain (other parts from reference TRBV7-8 and TRBJ2-5): GAGVSQSPRYKVAKRGQDVALRCDPISGHVSLFWYQQALGQGPEFLTYFQNEAQLDKSGLPSDRFFAERPEGSVSTLKIQRTQQEDSAVYLCASSDGPRETQYFGPGTRLLVL.

This clone was detected only once. The chain combines TRBV15 with TRBJ1-2, with D perhaps TRBD1 (5 bases). Looked up from germline, CDR1 is LNHNV and CDR2 is YYDKDF (reference sequence). The CDR3 length is 14 residues. V lost 0 bases and J lost 8, with 13 bases in between. CDR3 in amino acids: CATSRDGGFVGYTF. The CDR3 region has the DNA TGTGCCACCAGCAGAGACGGGGGATTCGTGGGCTACACCTTC.

Judged by abundance, this clone is medium-sized. The chain uses TRBV7-3 and TRBJ1-1, with D tentatively TRBD1 (6 bases). The V end lost 2 bases, the J end lost 2 bases, and 18 bases lay between the germline ends. Germline assignment: CDR1 SGHTA and CDR2 FQGTGA. The CDR3 sequence is 17 residues long. CDR3 region: CASSLGGTGPFNTEAFF. Written as DNA, the CDR3 is TGTGCCAGCAGCTTAGGCGGAACAGGGCCCTTTAACACTGAAGCTTTCTTT.

V gene TRBV19 combines with J gene TRBJ2-1; possibly TRBD1 for D (5 bases). Trimming removed 1 base at V and 9 bases at J, with 13 bases between. The CDR3 has 14 residues. Germline-derived CDR1 and CDR2 are LNHDA and SQIVND (reference sequence). CDR3: CASSIGQGSGEQFF. The CDR3 DNA reads TGTGCCAGTAGTATAGGGCAGGGATCAGGTGAGCAGTTCTTC.

The rearrangement links TRBV6-2 or TRBV6-3 to TRBJ1-2; the D gene is possibly TRBD1 (5 bases). CDR3 size: 15 residues. Germline CDR1 reads MNHEY; CDR2 reads SVGEGT. Between the trimmed V and J ends, which lost 4 bases and 4 bases, there was a span of 16 bases. This CDR3 reads CASSSLDGGGYGYTF. DNA for the CDR3: TGTGCCAGCAGTTCCCTCGACGGGGGGGGCTATGGCTACACCTTC.

The chain links TRBV6-5 to TRBJ2-7; weak D call: TRBD1 (5 bases). The V gene lost 2 bases and the J gene lost 3 bases, with 14 bases spanning the gap. Germline CDR1 MNHEY, CDR2 SVGAGI. CDR3 size: 15 residues. In DNA, the CDR3 is TGTGCCAGCAGTTACGACGGACAAGCCTTCTACGAGCAGTACTTC. Its protein product is CASSYDGQAFYEQYF.

The J gene is TRBJ2-7, the V gene TRBV20-1, with 10 bases matching TRBD2. The CDR3 runs to 16 residues. The V gene end was trimmed by 3 bases and the J gene end by 0 bases; junction bases not matched to a gene: 8. The germline V gene encodes CDR1 DFQATT and CDR2 SNEGSKA (reference sequence). The CDR3 DNA is TGCAGTGCTAGTTCTAGCGGGAGCCTTAGCTCCTACGAGCAGTACTTC. As protein: CSASSSGSLSSYEQYF.

This sequence joins TRBV7-2 and TRBJ2-6, with TRBD2 matching over 8 bases. The germline V gene has CDR1 SGHTA and CDR2 FQGNSA. The V gene end was trimmed by 5 bases and the J gene end by 2 bases; junction bases not matched to a gene: 8. The CDR3 runs 17 residues. The DNA of the CDR3 is TGTGCCAGCAGCCCACCGGGAGGGAACGCTGGGGCCAACGTCCTGACTTTC. Protein: CASSPPGGNAGANVLTF.

This chain connects TRBV7-2 to TRBJ2-3; D might be TRBD1 (6 bases). Looked up from germline, CDR1 is SGHTA and CDR2 is FQGNSA. V was shortened by 7 bases and J by 5 bases, with 19 bases between the two germline ends. This CDR3 region has 15 residues. DNA for the CDR3: TGTGCCAGCATCACCCCCAAGGGGGACCAAGATACGCAGTATTTT. It codes for CASITPKGDQDTQYF.

The V and J genes are TRBV28 and TRBJ1-2; 8 bases are shared with TRBD1. The CDR3 length is 14 residues. The germline CDR1 and CDR2 sequences are MDHEN and SYDVKM. The V gene end was trimmed by 8 bases and the J gene end by 8 bases; junction bases not matched to a gene: 13. This CDR3 reads CASGAPGQVGGYTF. The CDR3, as DNA: TGTGCCAGCGGCGCGCCGGGACAGGTGGGCGGCTACACCTTC.

The genes are TRBV2 and TRBJ1-5; D remains unclear. Germline lookup yields CDR1 SNHLY and CDR2 FYNNEI. CDR3 size: 14 residues. V lost 7 bases and J lost 0, with 10 bases in between. CDR3 in DNA: TGTGCCAGCAAGGATGGAAATAGCAATCAGCCCCAGCATTTT. It specifies CASKDGNSNQPQHF.

The rearrangement uses TRBV11-2 and TRBJ2-1; maybe TRBD1 (6 bases). The V and J ends lost 1 base and 10 bases respectively, with 11 bases between them. Germline CDR1 SGHAT, CDR2 FQNNGV. The CDR3 has 13 residues. The CDR3 sequence is CASSLAGANEQFF. CDR3 DNA sequence: TGTGCCAGCAGCTTAGCAGGGGCGAACGAGCAGTTCTTC.

This clone was counted once. The V call is TRBV28, the J call TRBJ1-1, with D possibly TRBD1 on 5 matching bases. With 6 bases removed from V and 8 bases from J, the gap between germline ends came to 13 bases. The CDR3 consists of 12 residues. CDR1 MDHEN and CDR2 SYDVKM come from the germline V gene. The CDR3 loop is CASRRTRVEAFF. CDR3 sequence (DNA): TGTGCCAGCAGGCGGACAAGGGTGGAAGCTTTCTTT.

The chain carries TRBV18 and TRBJ1-5; TRBD1 might be the D (6 bases). CDR1 KGHSH and CDR2 LQKENI come from the germline V gene. The V end was cut by 3 bases, the J end by 0 bases, with 21 bases between. The CDR3 is 19 amino acids. For the CDR3, the DNA is TGTGCCAGCTCACCTCCAGGGGCCCAGGACCGATATAGCAATCAGCCCCAGCATTTT. It translates to CASSPPGAQDRYSNQPQHF. Full variable domain (missing parts from reference TRBV18 and TRBJ1-5): NAGVMQNPRHLVRRRGQEARLRCSPMKGHSHVYWYRQLPEEGLKFMVYLQKENIIDESGMPKERFSAEFPKEGPSILRIQQVVRGDSAAYFCASSPPGAQDRYSNQPQHFGDGTRLSIL.

In the case of this clone: The identical CDR3 is also encoded by other nucleotide sequences in the sample. This chain uses TRBV9 with TRBJ2-3, with TRBD2 as a possible D gene (6 bases). Germline loops: CDR1 SGDLS, CDR2 YYNGEE. CDR3 length: 15 amino acids. The V end was cut by 4 bases, the J end by 2 bases, with 14 bases between. The chain's CDR3 is CASSPRDSNTDTQYF. DNA for the CDR3: TGTGCCAGCAGCCCCCGGGACTCCAACACAGATACGCAGTATTTT.

As DNA, the CDR3 is TGTGCCAGTAGACTAGACAGGAATCAGCCCCAGCATTTT. This encodes CASRLDRNQPQHF. V is TRBV19 and J is TRBJ1-5; perhaps TRBD1 as D (6 bases). Germline lookup yields CDR1 LNHDA and CDR2 SQIVND (reference sequence). CDR3 length equals 13 residues. Between the trimmed V and J ends, which lost 6 bases and 4 bases, there was a span of 10 bases.

This rearrangement joins TRBV2 to TRBJ2-1; 8 nucleotides line up with TRBD2. Germline V gene lookup returns CDR1 SNHLY and CDR2 FYNNEI. This CDR3 comprises 15 residues. J lost 4 bases, V lost 6 bases, and 8 bases had no gene match. CDR3 loop: CASSETGGVYNEQFF. The DNA for the CDR3 is TGTGCCAGCAGCGAGACGGGAGGGGTGTACAATGAGCAGTTCTTC.

The chain is built from TRBV15 and TRBJ1-5, with D perhaps TRBD1 (5 bases). V dropped 0 bases and J dropped 8 bases, with 14 bases sitting between them. The germline V gene encodes CDR1 LNHNV and CDR2 YYDKDF (reference sequence). This CDR3 is built from 15 residues. Here the CDR3 reads CATSREGRGGEPQHF. CDR3 nucleotides: TGTGCCACCAGCAGAGAAGGCCGCGGAGGGGAGCCCCAGCATTTT.

The chain is built from TRBV25-1 and TRBJ2-7, with no clear D. CDR3 length equals 15 residues. V was clipped by 2 bases and J by 7 bases, with 18 bases between them. The germline CDR1 and CDR2 sequences are MGHDK and SYGVNS. DNA for the CDR3: TGTGCCAGCAGTGAACATCGGTTTGAAGCTGGTGAGCAGTACTTC. This gives the protein CASSEHRFEAGEQYF.